These T cell receptor beta chains were read from a single sample in a study of blood T cell repertoires in COVID-19. Clones were sequenced by immunoSEQ multiplex PCR, and TCRdb holds only the in-frame ones, with some missing. The table includes 190,000 or so clones, roughly 89% detected once. Sequencing was done on a sample of peripheral blood. These receptors originate from a young woman who had recovered from COVID-19. CDR3s include the opening cysteine and the closing phenylalanine or tryptophan. A D gene is named only where the DNA matches it firmly. Size tells how often a clone was seen (once, few, many) or the class of an expanded clone, and some rows leave it out.

TRBJ2-1 TRBD2 - TRBV11-2 16 CASSLARTSPYNEQFF TGTGCCAGCAGCTTAGCGCGGACTAGCCCCTACAATGAGCAGTTCTTC
TRBJ1-2 - - TRBV19 15 CASSIGTSANYGYTF TGTGCCAGTAGTATTGGTACCTCAGCTAACTATGGCTACACCTTC
TRBJ2-5 TRBD1 few TRBV6-2/TRBV6-3 14 CASSPTGGYETQYF TGTGCCAGCAGCCCGACAGGGGGTTACGAGACCCAGTACTTC
TRBJ2-2 - - TRBV14 13 CASSHATVGELFF TGTGCCAGCAGCCACGCGACTGTCGGGGAGCTGTTTTTT
TRBJ1-5 TRBD1 - TRBV7-2 14 CASSSRQGNQPQHF TGTGCCAGCAGCTCGCGACAGGGGAATCAGCCCCAGCATTTT
TRBJ1-1 - - TRBV2 16 CASSEYPRVMNTEAFF TGTGCCAGCAGTGAATACCCAAGAGTGATGAACACTGAAGCTTTCTTT
TRBJ2-5 TRBD1 - TRBV5-4 15 CASSLFRDSEETQYF TGTGCCAGCAGCTTGTTCCGGGACAGTGAGGAGACCCAGTACTTC
TRBJ2-2 - - TRBV5-1 15 CASSLLLNPTGELFF TGCGCCAGCAGCTTGTTACTTAACCCAACCGGGGAGCTGTTTTTT
TRBJ1-2 - - TRBV24-1 14 CATSDLRQGFRYTF TGTGCCACCAGTGATTTACGGCAGGGTTTTCGCTACACCTTC
TRBJ2-5 - - TRBV6-5 11 CASSARETQYF TGTGCCAGCAGCGCTAGGGAGACCCAGTACTTC
TRBJ1-1 TRBD1 - TRBV5-1 14 CASSLMTGEGEAFF TGCGCCAGCAGCTTAATGACAGGGGAAGGGGAGGCTTTCTTT
TRBJ1-2 - - TRBV10-3 15 CAISSRPDFNYGYTF TGTGCCATCAGCTCCAGACCGGACTTTAACTATGGCTACACCTTC
TRBJ2-1 - - TRBV4-3 16 CASSQVMAKGGNEQFF TGCGCCAGCAGCCAAGTTATGGCCAAAGGGGGCAATGAGCAGTTCTTC
TRBJ2-1 TRBD2 - TRBV20-1 16 CSASSGRAGGLNEQFF TGCAGTGCTAGTTCCGGGAGGGCCGGCGGTTTGAATGAGCAGTTCTTC
TRBJ2-7 TRBD2 - TRBV7-3 14 CASSPGTTSYEQYF TGTGCCAGCAGCCCCGGGACTACCTCCTACGAGCAGTACTTC
TRBJ2-1 TRBD2 - TRBV11-1 16 CASSLGREGLYNEQFF TGTGCCAGCAGCTTAGGGCGGGAGGGCCTCTACAATGAGCAGTTCTTC
TRBJ2-7 TRBD1 - TRBV24-1 13 CATEGQGAHEQYF TGTGCCACAGAGGGACAGGGGGCCCACGAGCAGTACTTC
TRBJ1-4 - - TRBV30 13 CASSISTNEKLFF TGTGCCTCATCTATCTCAACTAATGAAAAACTGTTTTTT
TRBJ1-2 - - TRBV6-5 14 CASRWSPGVYGYTF TGTGCCAGCAGATGGTCCCCCGGGGTCTATGGCTACACCTTC
TRBJ2-2 TRBD2 - TRBV7-9 17 CASSLALLAGEAGELFF TGTGCCAGCAGCTTAGCGTTGCTAGCGGGAGAAGCCGGGGAGCTGTTTTTT
TRBJ1-1 TRBD1 - TRBV4-1 14 CASSQGQMNTEAFF TGCGCCAGCAGCCAGGGACAGATGAACACTGAAGCTTTCTTT
TRBJ1-2 - - TRBV3-1/TRBV3-2 15 CASSQEGAAPYGYTF TGTGCCAGCAGCCAAGAGGGGGCCGCCCCCTATGGCTACACCTTC
TRBJ2-4 TRBD2 - TRBV5-1 10 CATGGNIQYF TGCGCCACGGGGGGAAACATTCAGTACTTC
TRBJ2-5 - - TRBV7-9 12 CASSGGRETQYF TGTGCCAGCAGTGGGGGCCGGGAGACCCAGTACTTC
TRBJ1-1 TRBD1 - TRBV6-6 15 CASRWTGQLNTEAFF TGTGCCAGCAGATGGACGGGACAGTTGAACACTGAAGCTTTCTTT
TRBJ1-3 - - TRBV7-9 13 CASSQTQGNTIYF TGTGCCAGCAGCCAGACACAAGGAAACACCATATATTTT
TRBJ2-7 TRBD1 - TRBV19 15 CASSLTGESSYEQYF TGTGCCAGTAGTTTAACAGGGGAGAGCTCCTACGAGCAGTACTTC
TRBJ1-2 - once TRBV24-1 13 CATSDQGQPGYTF TGTGCCACCAGTGATCAAGGACAGCCTGGCTACACCTTC
TRBJ1-2 - - TRBV5-4 13 CASSGQRGGGYTF TGTGCCAGCAGCGGACAGCGGGGGGGTGGCTACACCTTC
TRBJ2-1 - - TRBV6-2/TRBV6-3 12 CASSYSSDEQFF TGTGCCAGCAGTTACTCGAGTGATGAGCAGTTCTTC
TRBJ1-4 TRBD1 - TRBV2 16 CASSYGSQGTGEKLFF TGTGCCAGCAGCTACGGATCACAGGGGACGGGCGAAAAACTGTTTTTT
TRBJ2-3 - - TRBV27 12 CASRASTDTQYF TGTGCCAGCAGGGCTAGCACAGATACGCAGTATTTT
TRBJ2-1 TRBD2 - TRBV11-2 15 CASSPSGAEGYEQFF TGTGCCAGCAGCCCGAGCGGGGCGGAGGGCTATGAGCAGTTCTTC
TRBJ2-5 TRBD2 once TRBV7-8 16 CASSPIRRGAGETQYF TGTGCCAGCAGCCCCATTAGGCGGGGGGCCGGGGAGACCCAGTACTTC
TRBJ2-2 - - TRBV15 15 CATKLYGGNTGELFF TGTGCCACCAAATTGTACGGAGGGAACACCGGGGAGCTGTTTTTT
TRBJ1-2 TRBD1 medium-sized TRBV14 13 CASRPTGERGYTF TGTGCCAGCAGACCTACAGGGGAACGGGGCTACACCTTC
TRBJ1-6 - - TRBV7-2 15 CASSLGGSYNSPLHF TGTGCCAGCAGCTTAGGAGGGTCCTATAATTCACCCCTCCACTTT
TRBJ2-2 - - TRBV6-2/TRBV6-3 15 CASSLQGSNAGELFF TGTGCCAGCAGCCTACAGGGTAGTAACGCCGGGGAGCTGTTTTTT
TRBJ2-2 - once TRBV6-4 13 CASSPEGTGELFF TGTGCCAGCAGTCCCGAGGGCACCGGGGAGCTGTTTTTT
TRBJ2-3 - - TRBV4-1 17 CASSQEEWQTSTDTQYF TGCGCCAGCAGCCAAGAAGAATGGCAAACAAGCACAGATACGCAGTATTTT
TRBJ2-1 TRBD2 - TRBV6-5 15 CASSYSSGGYNEQFF TGTGCCAGCAGTTACTCTAGCGGGGGATACAATGAGCAGTTCTTC
TRBJ2-3 TRBD2 - TRBV12-5 14 CASGSGRGSDTQYF TGTGCTAGTGGTAGCGGGAGAGGCTCAGATACGCAGTATTTT
TRBJ2-2 TRBD1 - TRBV5-6 15 CASSAGTGDTGELFF TGTGCCAGCAGCGCCGGGACAGGGGATACCGGGGAGCTGTTTTTT
TRBJ2-7 TRBD1 - TRBV19 14 CASSATGTAYEQYF TGTGCCAGTAGTGCCACCGGGACAGCCTACGAGCAGTACTTC
TRBJ2-2 TRBD1 - TRBV6-5 15 CASTGQGAPTGELFF TGTGCCAGCACGGGACAGGGGGCTCCCACCGGGGAGCTGTTTTTT
TRBJ1-2 TRBD1 - TRBV19 15 CATMQTGQRMSGYTF TGTGCCACTATGCAGACGGGACAGCGAATGAGCGGCTACACCTTC
TRBJ2-3 TRBD1 once TRBV19 15 CASREPGQGTDTQYF TGTGCCAGTAGAGAACCGGGACAGGGAACAGATACGCAGTATTTT
TRBJ2-5 - - TRBV2 12 CASSDYKETQYF TGTGCCAGCAGTGACTATAAAGAGACCCAGTACTTC
TRBJ2-2 - - TRBV11-1 14 CASSPQGNTGELFF TGTGCCAGCAGCCCACAGGGGAACACCGGGGAGCTGTTTTTT
TRBJ1-6 TRBD1 - TRBV6-5 14 CASSPGTVASPLHF TGTGCCAGCAGTCCCGGGACAGTGGCTTCACCCCTCCACTTT
TRBJ1-5 - - TRBV6-5 14 CASSYGGSNQPQHF TGTGCCAGCAGTTACGGGGGCAGTAATCAGCCCCAGCATTTT
TRBJ2-7 - - TRBV5-6 14 CASSLSPQGGEQYF TGTGCCAGCAGCTTGTCGCCACAAGGAGGGGAGCAGTACTTC
TRBJ2-6 - - TRBV2 16 CASSEARVAGANVLTF TGTGCCAGCAGTGAAGCCCGGGTTGCCGGGGCCAACGTCCTGACTTTC
TRBJ1-1 - - TRBV29-1 12 CSGSRGGTEAFF TGCAGCGGGTCCAGGGGTGGCACTGAAGCTTTCTTT
TRBJ2-5 TRBD2 - TRBV2 14 CASSESSGQETQYF TGTGCCAGCAGTGAAAGTAGCGGGCAAGAGACCCAGTACTTC